The subject of this entry is one T cell receptor (beta chain). TCRdb independently ran MiXCR on the RT-PCR reads; one entry per CDR3 protein. The sample yields roughly 940,000 distinct CDR3 sequences, under 20% seen once. The data belong to a study of patients and donors after allogeneic stem cell transplantation. This CDR3 spans 15 amino acids. Unmatched junction bases numbered 6, after V lost 2 bases and J lost 3 bases. Germline CDR1 SGHTA, CDR2 FQGTGA. This sequence was found in a human donor who was either an allogeneic HSCT recipient or a stem cell or donor lymphocyte infusion donor (not recorded which). It is not recorded whose cells these are; they may come from a transplant donor. V is TRBV7-3 and J is TRBJ2-7, with TRBD1 identical over 8 bases. Specimen: blood, either unsorted or a sorted T cell fraction (not recorded which). CDR3 sequence: CASSLQGAGGYEQYF. The CDR3 DNA sequence: TGTGCCAGCAGCTTACAGGGGGCAGGTGGCTACGAGCAGTACTTC.